Detailed here is one TCR beta chain. The junction shows a germline mismatch at one end, possibly a read error. The data originate from a study of tumor and adjacent non-tumor tissue in lung cancer. Study in general: On average, productive TCRbeta reads reached around 4 million per sample.

This sample's RNA came from whole unsorted tissue. TCRbeta libraries were built with three rounds of nested PCR, modified from ARM-PCR. TCRdb fed the multiplex PCR reads into MiXCR, producing one record per CDR3 protein. The sample carries 85,000 to 100,000 distinct CDR3 sequences, just over 65% recorded once. Sequencing was done on a sample of lung tumor tissue. This TCR was recovered from a man aged 60 to 75 with non-small cell lung cancer.

The CDR3 loop is CASSLVGEGQETHYF. The CDR3 coding sequence is TGTGCCAGTAGCTTAGTAGGAGAAGGGCAAGAGACCCATTACTTC. This chain links TRBV11-3 with TRBJ2-5; D ambiguous. Germline V gene lookup returns CDR1 SGHNT and CDR2 YENEEA. The CDR3 loop spans 15 amino acids.